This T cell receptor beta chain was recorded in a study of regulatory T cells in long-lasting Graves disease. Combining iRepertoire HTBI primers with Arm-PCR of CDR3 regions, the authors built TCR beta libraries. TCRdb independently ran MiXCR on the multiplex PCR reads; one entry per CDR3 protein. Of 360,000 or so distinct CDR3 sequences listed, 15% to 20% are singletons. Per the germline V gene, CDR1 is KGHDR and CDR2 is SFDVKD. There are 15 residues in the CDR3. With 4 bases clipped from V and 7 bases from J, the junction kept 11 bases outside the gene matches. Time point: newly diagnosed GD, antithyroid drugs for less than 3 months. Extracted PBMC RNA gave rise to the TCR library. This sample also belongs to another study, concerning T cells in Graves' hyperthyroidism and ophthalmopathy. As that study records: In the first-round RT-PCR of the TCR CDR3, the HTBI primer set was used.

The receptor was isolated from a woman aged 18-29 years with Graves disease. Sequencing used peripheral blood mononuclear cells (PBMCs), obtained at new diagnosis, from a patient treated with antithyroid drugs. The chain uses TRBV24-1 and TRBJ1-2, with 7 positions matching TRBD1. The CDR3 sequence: CATSEPTTGEAGYTF. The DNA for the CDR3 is TGTGCCACCAGTGAACCTACTACAGGGGAGGCTGGCTACACCTTC.